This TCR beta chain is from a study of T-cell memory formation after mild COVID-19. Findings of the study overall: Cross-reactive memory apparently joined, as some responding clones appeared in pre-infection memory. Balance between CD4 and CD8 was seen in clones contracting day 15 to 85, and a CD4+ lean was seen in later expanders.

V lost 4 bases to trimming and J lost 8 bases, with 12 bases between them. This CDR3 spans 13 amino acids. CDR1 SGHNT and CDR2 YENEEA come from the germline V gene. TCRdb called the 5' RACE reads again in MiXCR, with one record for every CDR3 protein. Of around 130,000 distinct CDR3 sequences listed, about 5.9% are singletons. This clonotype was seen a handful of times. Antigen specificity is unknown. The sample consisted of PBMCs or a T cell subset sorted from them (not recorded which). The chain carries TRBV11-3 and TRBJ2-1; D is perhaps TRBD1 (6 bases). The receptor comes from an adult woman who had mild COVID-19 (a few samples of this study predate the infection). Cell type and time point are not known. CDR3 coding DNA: TGTGCCAGCAGCTACGGACAGAAGTATGAGCAGTTCTTC. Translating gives CASSYGQKYEQFF.